Presented here are 18 T cell receptor beta chains from one specimen sequenced in a study of blood T cells in healthy people across ages. Using a J-beta primer mix together with a sample-barcoded 5' primer, a second PCR was run for roughly 6 to 12 cycles. MiXCR, applied by TCRdb to the 5' RACE reads, yields one record per CDR3 protein. The data contain roughly 800,000 distinct CDR3 sequences, 58% of them singletons. The source material was blood. Receptor source: a young man in good health.

The rearrangement uses TRBV24-1 and TRBJ2-1, with 8 bases lining up with TRBD1. CDR1 and CDR2 from the germline V gene are KGHDR and SFDVKD. V trimming: 2 bases; J trimming: 4 bases; junction bases outside the gene matches: 6. The CDR3 has 16 residues. The CDR3 sequence: CATSDWSGGAYNEQFF. CDR3 bases: TGTGCCACCAGTGATTGGTCAGGGGGCGCTTACAATGAGCAGTTCTTC.

This chain connects TRBV20-1 to TRBJ2-1; the D is unclear. The CDR3 is 17 amino acids. V lost 1 base to trimming and J lost 2 bases, with 18 bases between them. CDR1 is DFQATT and CDR2 is SNEGSKA in the germline V gene (reference sequence). This CDR3 reads CSARATSPTEPYNEQFF. The CDR3 DNA reads TGCAGTGCTAGAGCAACTTCACCGACCGAACCCTACAATGAGCAGTTCTTC.

V and J are TRBV12-3 or TRBV12-4 and TRBJ2-4, with TRBD2 matching over 10 bases. The J call may be in error: the DNA end matches TRBJ2-7 better. This CDR3 has 15 residues. The CDR3 loop reads CASNRGASGRNEQYF. Written as DNA, the CDR3 is TGTGCCAGCAATCGGGGCGCTAGCGGGAGAAACGAGCAGTACTTC.

This clonotype was picked up a small number of times. The CDR3, as DNA: TGTGCCAGCTCAAAGGGCCGAGGGTTGCCCCAGCATTTT. It codes for CASSKGRGLPQHF. V and J are TRBV6-6 and TRBJ1-5; D gene uncertain. CDR1 is MNHNY and CDR2 is SVGAGI in the germline V gene (reference sequence). The CDR3 loop spans 13 amino acids. V lost 8 bases to trimming and J lost 9 bases, with 17 bases between them.

This clonotype was seen more than once but under ten times. The chain recombines TRBV4-3 with TRBJ2-1; TRBD2 matches 13 bases. CDR3 length equals 15 residues. Germline CDR1 is LGHNA and CDR2 is YSLEER. The V and J ends lost 3 bases and 6 bases, in that order; junction bases with no gene match: 2. CDR3 protein: CASSHRTSGSNEQFF. The CDR3 nucleotides read TGCGCCAGCAGCCATAGGACTAGCGGGAGCAATGAGCAGTTCTTC.

The CDR3 loop is CSVGQGAGMDTEAFF. Written as DNA, the CDR3 is TGCAGCGTGGGACAGGGGGCCGGGATGGACACTGAAGCTTTCTTT. The chain links TRBV29-1 to TRBJ1-1, with 12 bases matching TRBD1. V gave up 6 bases and J gave up 3 bases; unmatched junction bases: 8. This CDR3 spans 15 amino acids. Germline V gene sequence: CDR1 SQVTM, CDR2 ANQGSEA.

The chain links TRBV3-1 to TRBJ1-2; tentatively, D is TRBD1 (5 bases). CDR3 size: 15 residues. From germline, CDR1 is LGHDT and CDR2 YNNKEL (reference sequence). V shed 3 bases and J shed 1 base, with 12 bases lying between them. The CDR3 bases are TGTGCCAGCAGCCACGAGGGGAAGCATAACTATGGCTACACCTTC. It encodes CASSHEGKHNYGYTF.

The chain's CDR3 is CASSLQVENSPLHF. DNA of the CDR3: TGTGCCAGCAGTTTACAGGTGGAGAATTCACCCCTCCACTTT. The chain couples TRBV12-3 or TRBV12-4 to TRBJ1-6; D not resolved. The V end lost 2 bases, the J end lost 7 bases, and 9 bases lay between the germline ends. The CDR3 is made up of 14 amino acids.

The chain joins TRBV15 to TRBJ2-1; D is possibly TRBD2 (5 bases). The germline V gene encodes CDR1 LNHNV and CDR2 YYDKDF (reference sequence). The CDR3 is 16 amino acids. The ends were cut back, 0 bases at V and 0 bases at J, with 9 bases in the middle. CDR3: CATSRDRAASYNEQFF. DNA of the CDR3: TGTGCCACCAGCAGAGATAGAGCGGCCTCCTACAATGAGCAGTTCTTC. The variable domain in full, completed from reference TRBV15 and TRBJ2-1, reads DAMVIQNPRYQVTQFGKPVTLSCSQTLNHNVMYWYQQKSSQAPKLLFHYYDKDFNNEADTPDNFQSRRPNTSFCFLDIRSPGLGDTAMYLCATSRDRAASYNEQFFGPGTRLTVL.

This clonotype was seen just once. The chain links TRBV14 to TRBJ2-6, with D possibly being TRBD1 (6 bases). V was clipped by 5 bases and J by 0 bases, with 14 bases between them. CDR3 size: 17 residues. Germline CDR1 and CDR2: SGHDN and FVKESK. The CDR3, as DNA: TGTGCCAGCAGCTACAGGGCCCCTGGCTCTGGGGCCAACGTCCTGACTTTC. This sequence encodes CASSYRAPGSGANVLTF.

A word on this clonotype: One end of the junction varies from germline; a read error may be responsible. The chain uses TRBV29-1 and TRBJ1-2, with D tentatively TRBD1 (5 bases). The germline V gene has CDR1 SQVTM and CDR2 ANQGSEA. The CDR3 contains 14 residues. The CDR3 loop reads CSVINTQGDYGYAF. The CDR3 coding sequence is TGCAGCGTCATAAATACCCAGGGAGACTATGGCTACGCCTTC.

A remark on this clonotype: One end of the junction fails to match germline, which may point to a read error. The chain combines TRBV7-2 with TRBJ2-5; D is unclear. The germline V gene encodes CDR1 SGHTA and CDR2 FQGNSA. CDR3 length: 13 amino acids. The CDR3 region has the DNA TGTGCCAGCAGCATAGCAGTTCAAGGGACCCAGTACTTC. Translated: CASSIAVQGTQYF.

The rearrangement joins TRBV20-1 to TRBJ2-3; 8 nucleotides align to TRBD2. CDR1 and CDR2 from the germline V gene are DFQATT and SNEGSKA (reference sequence). The CDR3 runs to 14 residues. Trimming removed 5 bases from V and 2 bases from J; junction bases left unmatched: 6. In nucleotides, the CDR3 is TGCAGTGCTCGACGGGAGGGGCTCACAGATACGCAGTATTTT. Residues: CSARREGLTDTQYF.

This rearrangement joins TRBV5-6 to TRBJ2-1; 11 bases align to TRBD2. Germline lookup yields CDR1 SGHDT and CDR2 YYEEEE. The CDR3 sequence is 16 residues long. V lost 4 bases to trimming and J lost 3 bases; unmatched junction nucleotides: 6. CDR3 sequence: CASSDEGTSGYNEQFF. The CDR3 DNA reads TGTGCCAGCAGCGACGAAGGGACTAGCGGCTACAATGAGCAGTTCTTC. Supplemented by reference TRBV5-6 and TRBJ2-1, the full variable domain reads DAGVTQSPTHLIKTRGQQVTLRCSPKSGHDTVSWYQQALGQGPQFIFQYYEEEERQRGNFPDRFSGHQFPNYSSELNVNALLLGDSALYLCASSDEGTSGYNEQFFGPGTRLTVL.

CDR3 nucleotides: TGCGCCAGCAGCCAAGACCCCTCGACAGGGTGGGCAGATACGCAGTATTTT. As protein: CASSQDPSTGWADTQYF. J is TRBJ2-3 and V is TRBV4-1; TRBD1 matches at 7 bases. Trimming took 0 bases from V and 4 from J; bases not matched to a gene: 10. Germline loops: CDR1 MGHRA, CDR2 YSYEKL. The CDR3 extends over 17 amino acids.

The V call is TRBV20-1, the J call TRBJ2-1; D is perhaps TRBD1 or TRBD2 (5 bases each). The CDR3 totals 15 residues. Trimming left V 3 bases short and J 0 bases short, with 12 bases between. Germline assignment: CDR1 DFQATT and CDR2 SNEGSKA (reference sequence). The CDR3, as DNA: TGCAGTGCTAGGGGGACCTACGCCTCCTACAATGAGCAGTTCTTC. It specifies CSARGTYASYNEQFF.

The chain uses TRBV27 and TRBJ2-7; D not resolved. From germline, CDR1 is MNHEY and CDR2 SMNVEV (reference sequence). There are 14 residues in the CDR3. V was shortened by 3 bases and J by 3 bases, with 12 bases between the two germline ends. The CDR3, as DNA: TGTGCCAGCAGTTTTGGAAGGTTGAACTACGAGCAGTACTTC. Protein product: CASSFGRLNYEQYF.

The chain combines TRBV5-1 with TRBJ2-7; a weak D match, TRBD1 (5 bases). The CDR3 runs to 13 residues. CDR1 SGHRS and CDR2 YFSETQ come from the germline V gene. Trimming took off 6 bases at V and 3 bases at J, with 13 bases between the two ends. As DNA, the CDR3 is TGCGCCAGCAATGATCCAGGGAACTACGAGCAGTACTTC. This gives the protein CASNDPGNYEQYF.